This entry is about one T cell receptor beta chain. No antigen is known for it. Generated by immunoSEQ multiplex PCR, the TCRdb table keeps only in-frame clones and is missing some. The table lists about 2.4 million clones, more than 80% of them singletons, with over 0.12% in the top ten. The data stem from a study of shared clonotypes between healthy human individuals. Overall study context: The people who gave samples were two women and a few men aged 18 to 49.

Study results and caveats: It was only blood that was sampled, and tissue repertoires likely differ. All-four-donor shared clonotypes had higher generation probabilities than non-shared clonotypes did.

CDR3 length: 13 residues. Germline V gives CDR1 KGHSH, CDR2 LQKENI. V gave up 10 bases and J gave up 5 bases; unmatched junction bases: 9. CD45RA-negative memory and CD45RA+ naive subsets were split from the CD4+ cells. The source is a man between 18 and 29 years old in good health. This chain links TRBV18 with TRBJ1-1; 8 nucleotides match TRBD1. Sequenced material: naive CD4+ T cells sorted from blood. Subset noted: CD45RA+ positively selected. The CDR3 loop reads CATLQGGGTEAFF. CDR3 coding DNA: TGTGCCACACTACAGGGGGGAGGAACTGAAGCTTTCTTT.